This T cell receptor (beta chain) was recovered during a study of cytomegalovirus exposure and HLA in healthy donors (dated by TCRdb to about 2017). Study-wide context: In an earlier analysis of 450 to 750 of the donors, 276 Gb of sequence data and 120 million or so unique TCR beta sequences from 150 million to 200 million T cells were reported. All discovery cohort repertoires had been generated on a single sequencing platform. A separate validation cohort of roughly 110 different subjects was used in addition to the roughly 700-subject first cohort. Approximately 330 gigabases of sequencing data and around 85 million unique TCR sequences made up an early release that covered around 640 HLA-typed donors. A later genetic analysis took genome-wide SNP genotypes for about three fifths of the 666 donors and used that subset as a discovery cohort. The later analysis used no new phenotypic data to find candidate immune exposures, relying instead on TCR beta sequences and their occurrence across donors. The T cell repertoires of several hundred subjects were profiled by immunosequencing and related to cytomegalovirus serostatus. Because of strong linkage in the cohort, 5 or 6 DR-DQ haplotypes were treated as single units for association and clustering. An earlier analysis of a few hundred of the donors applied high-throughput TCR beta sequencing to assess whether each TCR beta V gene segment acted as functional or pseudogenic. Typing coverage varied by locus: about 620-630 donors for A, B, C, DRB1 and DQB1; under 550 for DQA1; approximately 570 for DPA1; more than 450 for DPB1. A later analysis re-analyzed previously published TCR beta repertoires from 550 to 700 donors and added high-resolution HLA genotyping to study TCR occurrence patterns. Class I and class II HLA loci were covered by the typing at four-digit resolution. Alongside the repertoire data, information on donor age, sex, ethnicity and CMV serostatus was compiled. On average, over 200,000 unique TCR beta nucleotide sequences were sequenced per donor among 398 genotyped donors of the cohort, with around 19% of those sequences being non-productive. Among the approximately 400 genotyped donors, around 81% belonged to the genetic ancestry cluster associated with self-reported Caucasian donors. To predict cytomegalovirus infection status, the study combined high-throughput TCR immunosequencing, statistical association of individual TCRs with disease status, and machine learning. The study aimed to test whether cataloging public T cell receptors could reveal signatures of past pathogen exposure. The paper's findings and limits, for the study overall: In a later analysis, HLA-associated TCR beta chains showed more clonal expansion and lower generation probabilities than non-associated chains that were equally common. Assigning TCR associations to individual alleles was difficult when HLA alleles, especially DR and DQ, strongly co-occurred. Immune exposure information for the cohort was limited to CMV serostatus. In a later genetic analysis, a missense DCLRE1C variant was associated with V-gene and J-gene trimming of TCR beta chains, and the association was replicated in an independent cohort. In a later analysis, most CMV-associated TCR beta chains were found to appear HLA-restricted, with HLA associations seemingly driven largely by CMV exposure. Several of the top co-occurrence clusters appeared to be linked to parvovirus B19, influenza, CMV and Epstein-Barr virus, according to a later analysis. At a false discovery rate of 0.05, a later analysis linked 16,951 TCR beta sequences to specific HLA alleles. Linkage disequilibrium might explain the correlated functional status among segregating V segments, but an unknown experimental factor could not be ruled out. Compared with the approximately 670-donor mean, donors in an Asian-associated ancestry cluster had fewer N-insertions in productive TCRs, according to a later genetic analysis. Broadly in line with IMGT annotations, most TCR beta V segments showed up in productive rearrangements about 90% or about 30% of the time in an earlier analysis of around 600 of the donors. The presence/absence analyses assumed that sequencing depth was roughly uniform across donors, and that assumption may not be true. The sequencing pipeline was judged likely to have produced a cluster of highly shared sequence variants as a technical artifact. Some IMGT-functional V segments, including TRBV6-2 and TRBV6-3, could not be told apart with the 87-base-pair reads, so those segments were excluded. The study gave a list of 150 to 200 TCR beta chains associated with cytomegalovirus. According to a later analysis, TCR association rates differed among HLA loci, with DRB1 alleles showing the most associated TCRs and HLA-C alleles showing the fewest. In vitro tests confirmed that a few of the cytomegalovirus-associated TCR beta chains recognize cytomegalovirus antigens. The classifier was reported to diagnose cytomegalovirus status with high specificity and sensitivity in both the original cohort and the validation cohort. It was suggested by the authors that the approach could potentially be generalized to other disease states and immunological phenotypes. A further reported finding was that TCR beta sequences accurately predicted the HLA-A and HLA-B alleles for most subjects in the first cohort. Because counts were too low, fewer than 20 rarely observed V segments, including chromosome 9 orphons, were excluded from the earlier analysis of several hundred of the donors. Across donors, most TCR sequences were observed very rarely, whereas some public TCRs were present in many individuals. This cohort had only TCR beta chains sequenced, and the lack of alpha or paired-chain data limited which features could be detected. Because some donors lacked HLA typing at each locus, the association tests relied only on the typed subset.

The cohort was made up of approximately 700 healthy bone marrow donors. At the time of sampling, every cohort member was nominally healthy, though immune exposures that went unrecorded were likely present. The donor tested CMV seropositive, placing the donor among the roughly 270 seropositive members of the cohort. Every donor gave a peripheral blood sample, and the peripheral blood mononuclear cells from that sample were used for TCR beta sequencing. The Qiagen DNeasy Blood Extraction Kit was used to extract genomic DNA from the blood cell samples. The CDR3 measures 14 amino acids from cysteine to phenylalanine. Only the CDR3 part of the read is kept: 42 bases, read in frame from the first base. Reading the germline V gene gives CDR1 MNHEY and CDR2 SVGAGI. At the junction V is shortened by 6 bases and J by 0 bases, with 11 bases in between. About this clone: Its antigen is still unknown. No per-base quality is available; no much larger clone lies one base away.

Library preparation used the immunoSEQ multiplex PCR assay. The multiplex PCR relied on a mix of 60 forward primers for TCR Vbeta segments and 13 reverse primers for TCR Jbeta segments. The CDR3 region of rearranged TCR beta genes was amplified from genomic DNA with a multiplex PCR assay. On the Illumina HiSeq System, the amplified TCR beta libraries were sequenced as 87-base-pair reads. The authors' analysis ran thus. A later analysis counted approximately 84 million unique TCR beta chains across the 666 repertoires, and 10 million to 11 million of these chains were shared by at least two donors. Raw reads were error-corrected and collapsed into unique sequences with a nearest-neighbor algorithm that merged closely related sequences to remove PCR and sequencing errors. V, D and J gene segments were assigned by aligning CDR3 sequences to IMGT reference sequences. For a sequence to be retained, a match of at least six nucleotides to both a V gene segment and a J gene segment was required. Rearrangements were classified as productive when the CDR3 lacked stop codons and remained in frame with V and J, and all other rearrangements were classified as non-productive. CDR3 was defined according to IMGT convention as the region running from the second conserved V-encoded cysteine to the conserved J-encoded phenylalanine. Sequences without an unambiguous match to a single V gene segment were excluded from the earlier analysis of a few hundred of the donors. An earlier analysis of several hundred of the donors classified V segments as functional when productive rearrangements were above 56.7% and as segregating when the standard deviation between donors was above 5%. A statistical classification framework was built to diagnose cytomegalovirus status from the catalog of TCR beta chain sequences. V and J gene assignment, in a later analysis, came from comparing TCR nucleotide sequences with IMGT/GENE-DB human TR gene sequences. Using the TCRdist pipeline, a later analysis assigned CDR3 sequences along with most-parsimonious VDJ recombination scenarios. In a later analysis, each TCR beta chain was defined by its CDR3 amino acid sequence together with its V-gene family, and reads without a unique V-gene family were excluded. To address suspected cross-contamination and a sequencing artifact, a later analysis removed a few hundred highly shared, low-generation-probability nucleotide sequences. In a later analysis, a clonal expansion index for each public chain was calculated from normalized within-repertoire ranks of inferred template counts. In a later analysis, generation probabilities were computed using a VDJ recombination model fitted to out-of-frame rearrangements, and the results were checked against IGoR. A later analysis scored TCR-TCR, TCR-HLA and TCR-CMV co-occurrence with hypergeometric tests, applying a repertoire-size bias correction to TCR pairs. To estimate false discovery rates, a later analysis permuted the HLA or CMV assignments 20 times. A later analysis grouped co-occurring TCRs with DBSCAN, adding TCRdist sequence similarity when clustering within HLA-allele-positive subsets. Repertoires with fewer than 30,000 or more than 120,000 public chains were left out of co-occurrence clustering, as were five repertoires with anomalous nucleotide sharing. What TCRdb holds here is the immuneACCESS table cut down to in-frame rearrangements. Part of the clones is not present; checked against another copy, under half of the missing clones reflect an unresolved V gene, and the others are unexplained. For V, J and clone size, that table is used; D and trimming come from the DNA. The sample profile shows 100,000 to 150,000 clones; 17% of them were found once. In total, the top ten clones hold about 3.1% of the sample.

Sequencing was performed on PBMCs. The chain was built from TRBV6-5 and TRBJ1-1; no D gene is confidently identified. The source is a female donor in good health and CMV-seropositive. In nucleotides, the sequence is TGTGCCAGCAGCCCGGGGAATATGAACACTGAAGCTTTCTTT. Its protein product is CASSPGNMNTEAFF.